Sequencing of this T cell receptor (beta chain) was carried out in a study of beta chain features in type 1 diabetes. Expressed TCRB transcripts were sequenced, since all the RNA that had been isolated was reverse transcribed. Assay: immunoSEQ multiplex PCR; the TCRdb copy retains only in-frame clones and omits some. The repertoire holds under 450,000 clones, about 14% seen once, with 0.035% to 0.045% in the top ten. Only a few counts were recorded for this clone. This receptor was obtained from a man under 40 in good health. The sequenced material came from naive CD4+ T cells from blood.

The CDR3 reads CASGRQGSGNTIYF. As DNA, the CDR3 is TGTGCCAGCGGGCGACAGGGCTCCGGAAACACCATATATTTT. The rearrangement joins TRBV2 to TRBJ1-3, with TRBD1 matching 7 bases. Per the germline V gene, CDR1 is SNHLY and CDR2 is FYNNEI. V shed 8 bases and J 4 bases; nucleotides not matched to a gene: 8. CDR3 length: 14 residues.